Listed below are T cell receptor beta chains from one sample, sequenced in a study of CD8 T cells in ankylosing spondylitis. In TCRdb, the 5' RACE reads were re-called with MiXCR into one record per CDR3 protein. The sample includes about 360,000 distinct CDR3 sequences, roughly 14% of them seen just once. The source material was blood, either unsorted or a sorted T cell fraction (not recorded which). The receptors were sampled from a male donor with ankylosing spondylitis or in good health (not recorded which). CDR3s leave out the opening cysteine and the closing phenylalanine or tryptophan. Each record gives: J gene, clone size, V gene, CDR3 protein. Clone size is stated in some rows and not others, as once, few, many or a class when expanded.

>TRBJ2-3|NA|TRBV7-9
ASSFNTDTQY
>TRBJ2-1|NA|TRBV24-1
ATSDPGGQGQF
>TRBJ2-1|NA|TRBV20-1
SALEGRGRDEQF
>TRBJ2-7|NA|TRBV27
ASSLSPTHLGRNEQY
>TRBJ2-2|few|TRBV3-1
ASSHLRASGRTNTGELF
>TRBJ2-3|many|TRBV4-1
ASSQENWRRLY
>TRBJ2-2|many|TRBV5-6
ASSSGGRTNTGELF
>TRBJ2-3|few|TRBV6-1
ASSKPSSGGRDTQY
>TRBJ2-5|few|TRBV12-3/TRBV12-4
ASTSTGLPGGETQY
>TRBJ2-3|many|TRBV9
ASSPRTDTQY
>TRBJ2-5|few|TRBV9
ASSVRTSGRGQETQY
>TRBJ2-7|once|TRBV6-2/TRBV6-3
ASSYPSWGHSSYEQY
>TRBJ2-1|few|TRBV6-5
ASSYGLAYNEQF
>TRBJ2-3|few|TRBV4-2
ASSRAGTSGDTQY
>TRBJ2-7|NA|TRBV7-2
ASSAEALYEQY
>TRBJ2-6|NA|TRBV5-1
ASSFQSGSGANVLT
>TRBJ1-1|NA|TRBV20-1
SASEAADPRRTEAF
>TRBJ2-3|NA|TRBV7-9
ASSSTEADTQY
>TRBJ2-7|few|TRBV2
ASSPGGWAYEQY
>TRBJ2-7|NA|TRBV21-1
ASSPRDGHSYEQY
>TRBJ1-2|NA|TRBV4-1
ASSQDLAGAYGYT
>TRBJ2-1|NA|TRBV5-4
ASSSLAGAVGNEQF
>TRBJ2-2|few|TRBV9
ASSPRPLTGELF